Presented here are 15 T cell receptor beta chains from one specimen sequenced in a study of shared clonotypes between healthy human individuals (dated by TCRdb to 2020 to 2022). Receptors were amplified or captured by the immunoSEQ multiplex PCR assay. TCRdb holds this immuneACCESS table with in-frame rearrangements only. Some clones are missing; in checked studies, unresolved V genes explain under half, and the rest has no known cause. Within this sample are fewer than 2.5 million clones, with 93% of them counted one time only. Of the sample, 0.36% is held by the ten largest clones. Material: naive CD4+ T cells from PBMCs. Explained via the paper, the cell subset or site label denotes: CD45RA+ positively selected. These receptors all stem from a man between 18 and 35 years old in good health. Some clones in this sample may be carry-over from other donors' samples.

CDR3: CASSSLRGNGPNYGYTF. CDR3 DNA: TGTGCCAGCAGCTCTTTACGGGGAAACGGGCCTAACTATGGCTACACCTTC. The V gene is TRBV5-8, the J gene TRBJ1-2; D is ambiguous. CDR1 is SGHTS and CDR2 is YDEGEE in the germline V gene. The CDR3 totals 17 residues. V shed 3 bases and J shed 0 bases, with 18 bases lying between them.

This rearrangement joins TRBV7-9 to TRBJ1-1, with unresolved D. The V gene lost 1 base and the J gene lost 9 bases, with 12 bases spanning the gap. Germline values: CDR1 SEHNR, CDR2 FQNEAQ (reference sequence). This CDR3 is built from 13 residues. The CDR3 region has the DNA TGTGCCAGCAGCTTAGATAGGCGCGGTAAAGCTTTCTTT. Amino acids: CASSLDRRGKAFF. The full variable domain, rest sourced from reference TRBV7-9 and TRBJ1-1, is DTGVSQNPRHKITKRGQNVTFRCDPISEHNRLYWYRQTLGQGPEFLTYFQNEAQLEKSRLLSDRFSAERPKGSFSTLEIQRTEQGDSAMYLCASSLDRRGKAFFGQGTRLTVV.

V gene TRBV6-6 combines with J gene TRBJ1-5; possible D gene TRBD1, 6 bases. The ends were cut back, 6 bases at V and 7 bases at J, with 13 bases in the middle. The CDR3 covers 13 residues. Germline V gives CDR1 MNHNY, CDR2 SVGAGI (reference sequence). DNA of the CDR3: TGTGCCAGCAGGACGAACAGGGACCAGCCCCAGCATTTT. It specifies CASRTNRDQPQHF.

The chain combines TRBV5-1 with TRBJ2-4, with 7 bases fitting TRBD2. CDR1 is SGHRS, CDR2 YFSETQ, per germline. V trimming: 4 bases; J trimming: 9 bases; junction bases outside the gene matches: 19. The CDR3 totals 17 residues. The CDR3: CASSPRGSGPRWAIQYF. CDR3 sequence (DNA): TGCGCCAGCAGCCCCCGGGGTAGCGGGCCCAGGTGGGCCATTCAGTACTTC. Variable domain in full (rest from reference TRBV5-1 and TRBJ2-4): KAGVTQTPRYLIKTRGQQVTLSCSPISGHRSVSWYQQTPGQGLQFLFEYFSETQRNKGNFPGRFSGRQFSNSRSEMNVSTLELGDSALYLCASSPRGSGPRWAIQYFGAGTRLSVL.

The chain uses TRBV28 and TRBJ1-2; tentative D call: TRBD1 (6 bases). The V and J ends lost 2 bases and 2 bases respectively, with 9 bases between them. CDR1 is MDHEN, CDR2 SYDVKM, per germline. The CDR3 has 14 residues. In nucleotides, the CDR3 is TGTGCCAGCAGTTTAGCAGGGGCAAACTATGGCTACACCTTC. Its protein is CASSLAGANYGYTF.

This clone was picked up one time. The gene calls are TRBV19 and TRBJ2-5; 15 positions match TRBD2. The J segment lost 3 bases and the V segment lost 5 bases, leaving 7 bases of the junction unmatched. CDR3 length: 17 amino acids. Germline assignment: CDR1 LNHDA and CDR2 SQIVND (reference sequence). CDR3 sequence: CASSLGLAGGWKETQYF. The CDR3 DNA follows: TGTGCCAGTAGTTTGGGACTAGCGGGAGGTTGGAAAGAGACCCAGTACTTC.

The V gene is TRBV9, the J gene TRBJ2-3; the D gene is possibly TRBD2 (6 bases). This CDR3 spans 16 amino acids. CDR1 and CDR2 from the germline V gene are SGDLS and YYNGEE. V was trimmed by 0 bases and J by 5 bases, leaving 16 bases between them. The CDR3 loop is CASSVEAGTMGDTQYF. The CDR3 DNA sequence: TGTGCCAGCAGCGTAGAGGCGGGAACCATGGGAGATACGCAGTATTTT.

The chain employs TRBV5-6 and TRBJ2-3, with D maybe TRBD1 (6 bases). Trimming removed 0 bases from V and 0 bases from J, with 14 bases in between. The CDR3 consists of 17 residues. Germline V lookup: CDR1 SGHDT, CDR2 YYEEEE. Here the CDR3 reads CASSLADRIVSTDTQYF. The CDR3, as DNA: TGTGCCAGCAGCTTGGCGGACAGAATCGTAAGCACAGATACGCAGTATTTT.

The V gene is TRBV9, the J gene TRBJ1-3, with 9 positions matching TRBD1. The V segment lost 4 bases and the J segment 4 bases; nucleotides outside the gene matches: 18. The CDR3 loop spans 19 amino acids. Germline values: CDR1 SGDLS, CDR2 YYNGEE. This chain's CDR3 is CASSPNQPQGAHSGNTIYF. The CDR3 bases are TGTGCCAGCAGCCCAAATCAACCACAGGGGGCGCATTCCGGAAACACCATATATTTT. Full variable domain (outside the CDR3, taken from reference TRBV9 and TRBJ1-3): DSGVTQTPKHLITATGQRVTLRCSPRSGDLSVYWYQQSLDQGLQFLIQYYNGEERAKGNILERFSAQQFPDLHSELNLSSLELGDSALYFCASSPNQPQGAHSGNTIYFGEGSWLTVV.

V is TRBV4-1 and J is TRBJ2-5, with 9 nucleotides matching TRBD1. Germline CDR1 MGHRA, CDR2 YSYEKL. The CDR3 spans 17 residues. The V and J ends lost 3 bases and 4 bases, in that order; junction bases with no gene match: 12. CDR3 bases: TGCGCCAGCAGCCATGCAACAATGACAGGGGGGGGAGAGACCCAGTACTTC. Protein: CASSHATMTGGGETQYF.

The chain is built from TRBV30 and TRBJ2-1; no firm D call. The CDR3 has 12 residues. Germline values: CDR1 GTSNPN, CDR2 SVGIG (reference sequence). The V and J ends lost 5 bases and 9 bases respectively, with 14 bases between them. CDR3 nucleotides: TGTGCCTGGGGAGTTTTCTTAGTTGAGCAGTTCTTC. Translated, it gives CAWGVFLVEQFF.

This chain uses TRBV7-9 with TRBJ1-4; D remains ambiguous. CDR1 is SEHNR, CDR2 FQNEAQ, per germline (reference sequence). V lost 5 bases and J 0 bases, leaving 10 bases between the germline ends. This CDR3 comprises 15 residues. CDR3 protein: CASSPQHATNEKLFF. In DNA, the CDR3 is TGTGCCAGCAGCCCCCAACATGCAACTAATGAAAAACTGTTTTTT.

The rearrangement uses TRBV27 and TRBJ2-1; 8 nucleotides align to TRBD2. V was clipped by 7 bases and J by 3 bases; unmatched bases: 11. CDR1 is MNHEY and CDR2 is SMNVEV in the germline V gene (reference sequence). This CDR3 comprises 16 residues. The CDR3 spells CASIQAGVGHYNEQFF. The CDR3 bases are TGTGCCAGCATTCAAGCGGGAGTGGGCCACTACAATGAGCAGTTCTTC.

This clone was observed a single time. V and J are TRBV29-1 and TRBJ2-1; D is possibly TRBD1 or TRBD2 (5 bases each). V gave up 4 bases and J gave up 10 bases, with 14 bases separating them. The CDR3 contains 12 residues. Germline lookup yields CDR1 SQVTM and CDR2 ANQGSEA. The CDR3 reads CSVGWGMGEQFF. The CDR3 coding sequence is TGCAGCGTTGGTTGGGGGATGGGAGAGCAGTTCTTC.

The chain links TRBV5-1 to TRBJ1-1, with 8 bases identical to TRBD1. The CDR3 is made up of 14 amino acids. Looked up from germline, CDR1 is SGHRS and CDR2 is YFSETQ. V trimming: 4 bases; J trimming: 5 bases; junction bases outside the gene matches: 7. CDR3 amino acids: CASSPGQGGTEAFF. The CDR3 region has the DNA TGCGCCAGCAGCCCTGGACAGGGTGGGACTGAAGCTTTCTTT. The variable domain in full, with the rest retrieved from reference TRBV5-1 and TRBJ1-1, is KAGVTQTPRYLIKTRGQQVTLSCSPISGHRSVSWYQQTPGQGLQFLFEYFSETQRNKGNFPGRFSGRQFSNSRSEMNVSTLELGDSALYLCASSPGQGGTEAFFGQGTRLTVV.